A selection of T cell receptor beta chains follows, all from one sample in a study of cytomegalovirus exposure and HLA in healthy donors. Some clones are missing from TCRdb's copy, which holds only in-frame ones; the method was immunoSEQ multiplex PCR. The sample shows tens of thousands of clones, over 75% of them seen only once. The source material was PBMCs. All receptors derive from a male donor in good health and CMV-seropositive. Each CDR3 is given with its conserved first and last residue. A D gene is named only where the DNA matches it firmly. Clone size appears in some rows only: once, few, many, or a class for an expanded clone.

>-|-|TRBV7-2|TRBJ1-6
CASSLRVTVINSPLHF
TGTGCCAGCAGCTTAAGGGTGACAGTAATTAATTCACCCCTCCACTTT
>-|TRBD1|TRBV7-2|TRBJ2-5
CASSLGQQETQYF
TGTGCCAGCAGCCTGGGACAGCAAGAGACCCAGTACTTC
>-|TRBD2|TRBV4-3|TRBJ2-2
CASSLQASGGFYTGELFF
TGCGCCAGCAGCCTACAAGCTAGCGGGGGGTTTTACACCGGGGAGCTGTTTTTT
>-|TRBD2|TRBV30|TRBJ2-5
CAWRVAGGFGGTQYF
TGTGCCTGGAGAGTGGCGGGGGGGTTCGGGGGGACCCAGTACTTC
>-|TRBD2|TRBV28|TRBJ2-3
CASRLAGGRVHTQYF
TGTGCCAGTAGACTAGCGGGGGGGCGGGTCCATACGCAGTATTTT
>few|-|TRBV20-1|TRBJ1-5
CMTRFQPQHF
TGCATGACAAGGTTTCAGCCCCAGCATTTT
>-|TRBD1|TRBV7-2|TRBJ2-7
CASSLWPGQGATEQYF
TGTGCCAGCAGCTTATGGCCGGGACAGGGGGCAACCGAGCAGTACTTC
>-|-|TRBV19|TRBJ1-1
CASSIFGRPTEAFF
TGTGCCAGTAGTATTTTTGGGAGGCCCACTGAAGCTTTCTTT
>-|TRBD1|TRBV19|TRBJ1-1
CASTTGGATEAFF
TGTGCCAGTACCACAGGGGGCGCGACTGAAGCTTTCTTT
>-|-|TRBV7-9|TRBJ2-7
CASSPTGYEQYF
TGTGCCAGCAGCCCGACAGGCTACGAGCAGTACTTC
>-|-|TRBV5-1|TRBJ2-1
CASSLASSSEYYDEQFF
TGCGCCAGCAGCTTGGCCTCCTCCAGCGAATATTACGATGAGCAGTTCTTC
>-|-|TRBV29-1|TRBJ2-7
CSVPGGGTEIYEQYF
TGCAGCGTTCCCGGAGGGGGGACAGAGATTTACGAGCAGTACTTC
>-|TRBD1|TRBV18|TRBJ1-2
CASSPVATGLNYGYTF
TGTGCCAGCTCACCTGTGGCGACAGGGCTAAACTATGGCTACACCTTC
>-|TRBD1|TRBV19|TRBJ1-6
CASQQGALNSPLHF
TGTGCCAGTCAACAGGGGGCGCTTAATTCACCCCTCCACTTT
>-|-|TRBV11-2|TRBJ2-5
CASFGGGWGETQYF
TGTGCCAGCTTTGGAGGGGGCTGGGGAGAGACCCAGTACTTC
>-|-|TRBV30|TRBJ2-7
CAWSVYGPYEQYF
TGTGCCTGGAGTGTTTATGGCCCCTACGAGCAGTACTTC
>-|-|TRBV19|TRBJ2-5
CASSIAGTQYF
TGTGCCAGTAGTATAGCAGGGACCCAGTACTTC
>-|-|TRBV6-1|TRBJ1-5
CASSEGRYNQPQHF
TGTGCCAGCAGTGAGGGCCGGTACAATCAGCCCCAGCATTTT
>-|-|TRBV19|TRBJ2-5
CASSIGGDQETQYF
TGTGCCAGTAGTATAGGGGGAGACCAAGAGACCCAGTACTTC
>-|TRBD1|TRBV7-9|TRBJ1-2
CASSLAWTGTWDGYTF
TGTGCCAGCAGCTTAGCTTGGACAGGGACATGGGATGGCTACACCTTC
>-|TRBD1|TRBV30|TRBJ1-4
CAWDRATNEKLFF
TGTGCCTGGGACAGGGCAACTAATGAAAAACTGTTTTTT
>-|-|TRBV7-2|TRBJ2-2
CASSPARAGGELFF
TGTGCCAGCAGCCCAGCGCGGGCAGGCGGGGAGCTGTTTTTT
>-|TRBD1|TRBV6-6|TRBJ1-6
CASSHAPGQGPVTLHF
TGTGCCAGCAGCCACGCGCCCGGACAGGGTCCCGTCACCCTCCACTTT
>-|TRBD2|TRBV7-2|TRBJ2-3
CASSESRAGVFTDTQYF
TGTGCCAGCAGCGAATCCCGAGCGGGGGTCTTCACAGATACGCAGTATTTT
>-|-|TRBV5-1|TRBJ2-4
CASSLGHDKNIQYF
TGCGCCAGCAGCTTGGGACATGACAAAAACATTCAGTACTTC
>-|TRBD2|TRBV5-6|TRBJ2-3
CATSATSGSSTDTQYF
TGTGCCACCTCAGCTACTAGCGGATCTAGCACAGATACGCAGTATTTT
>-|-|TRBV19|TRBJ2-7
CASSSSSRTGRSYEQYF
TGTGCCAGTAGTTCATCGTCGCGGACGGGGAGATCCTACGAGCAGTACTTC
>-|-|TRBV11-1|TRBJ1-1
CASSRDINEAFF
TGTGCCAGCAGCCGGGACATCAACGAAGCTTTCTTT
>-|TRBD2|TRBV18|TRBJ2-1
CASSPKLAGGHSEQFF
TGTGCCAGCTCACCGAAACTAGCGGGGGGGCATAGTGAGCAGTTCTTC
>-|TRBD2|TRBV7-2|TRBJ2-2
CASSLFAGGPNTGELFF
TGTGCCAGCAGCTTATTTGCGGGGGGGCCTAACACCGGGGAGCTGTTTTTT
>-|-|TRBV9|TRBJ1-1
CASSVVEAGTEAFF
TGTGCCAGCAGCGTAGTGGAGGCGGGGACTGAAGCTTTCTTT
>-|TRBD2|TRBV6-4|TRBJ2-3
CASSERGGTDTQYF
TGTGCCAGCAGTGAGCGGGGGGGCACAGATACGCAGTATTTT
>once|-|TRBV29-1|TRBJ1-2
CSVGRSLYGYTF
TGCAGCGTTGGGAGGTCCCTTTATGGCTACACCTTC
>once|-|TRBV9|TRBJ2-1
CASSVNEPSDEQFF
TGTGCCAGCAGCGTAAACGAGCCCTCGGATGAGCAGTTCTTC
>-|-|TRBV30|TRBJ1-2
CAWTSTGGANGYTF
TGTGCCTGGACCTCCACGGGGGGGGCGAATGGCTACACCTTC
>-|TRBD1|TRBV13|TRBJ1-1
CASSPTGGVTEAFF
TGTGCCAGCAGCCCCACAGGGGGAGTGACTGAAGCTTTCTTT
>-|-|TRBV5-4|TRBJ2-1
CASSLARQGYEQFF
TGTGCCAGCAGCTTGGCGCGGCAGGGATACGAGCAGTTCTTC
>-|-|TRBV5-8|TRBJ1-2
CASSLRGPYGYTF
TGTGCCAGCAGCTTGCGCGGTCCCTATGGCTACACCTTC
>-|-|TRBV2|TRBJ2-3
CASSVGGMTDTQYF
TGTGCCAGCAGTGTGGGGGGTATGACAGATACGCAGTATTTT
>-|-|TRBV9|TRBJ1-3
CASSVKPAVDSGNTIYF
TGTGCCAGCAGCGTAAAGCCGGCGGTGGACTCTGGAAACACCATATATTTT
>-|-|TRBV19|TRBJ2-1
CASSMGSLRSYNEQFF
TGTGCCAGTAGTATGGGCAGCCTTCGCTCCTACAATGAGCAGTTCTTC
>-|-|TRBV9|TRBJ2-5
CASSVYGGLFETQYF
TGTGCCAGCAGCGTATACGGGGGGCTGTTTGAGACCCAGTACTTC
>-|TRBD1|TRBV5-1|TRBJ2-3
CASSLGQGGSDTQYF
TGCGCCAGCAGCTTGGGACAGGGTGGATCAGATACGCAGTATTTT
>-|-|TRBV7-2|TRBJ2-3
CASAGTYTDTQYF
TGTGCCAGCGCGGGGACTTACACAGATACGCAGTATTTT
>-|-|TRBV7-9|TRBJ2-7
CSSSLVPVYEQYF
TGTTCCAGCAGCTTAGTTCCAGTCTACGAGCAGTACTTC
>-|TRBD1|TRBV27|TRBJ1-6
CASSLTGANSPLHF
TGTGCCAGCAGTTTAACAGGGGCAAATTCACCCCTCCACTTT
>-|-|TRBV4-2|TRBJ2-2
CASSQDRAAGLTGELFF
TGTGCCAGCAGCCAAGATAGGGCGGCAGGGTTGACCGGGGAGCTGTTTTTT
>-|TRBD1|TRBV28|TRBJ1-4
CASRTGTGGATNEKLFF
TGTGCCAGCAGAACCGGGACAGGGGGAGCAACTAATGAAAAACTGTTTTTT
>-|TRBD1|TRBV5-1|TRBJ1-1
CASSYPQGADTEAFF
TGCGCCAGCAGCTATCCACAGGGGGCGGACACTGAAGCTTTCTTT
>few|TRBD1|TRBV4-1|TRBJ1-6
CASSQDRDRRQPLHF
TGCGCCAGCAGCCAAGATCGGGACAGGAGGCAGCCCCTCCACTTT